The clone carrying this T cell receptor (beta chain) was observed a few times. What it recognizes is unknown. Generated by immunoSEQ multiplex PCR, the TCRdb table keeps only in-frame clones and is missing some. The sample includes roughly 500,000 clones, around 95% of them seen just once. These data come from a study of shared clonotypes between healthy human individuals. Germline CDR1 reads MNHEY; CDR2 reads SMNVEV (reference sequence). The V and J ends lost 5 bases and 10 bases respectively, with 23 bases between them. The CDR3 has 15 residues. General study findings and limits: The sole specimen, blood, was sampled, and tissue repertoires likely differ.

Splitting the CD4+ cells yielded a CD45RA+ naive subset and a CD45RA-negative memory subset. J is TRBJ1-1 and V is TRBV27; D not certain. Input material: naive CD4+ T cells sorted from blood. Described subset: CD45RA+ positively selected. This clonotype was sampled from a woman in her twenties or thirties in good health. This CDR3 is CASSPPGRADAGAFF. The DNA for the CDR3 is TGTGCCAGCAGTCCCCCGGGGAGGGCGGATGCCGGAGCTTTCTTT.